This T cell receptor (beta chain) was profiled in a study of T-cell reconstitution after alpha-beta-depleted transplantation in children. Study-wide points: Some patients owed their high day-60 TCRbeta diversity to surviving recipient T cells and thymic progenitors.

Using unique molecular identifiers, the investigators prepared the TCRbeta library. Each CDR3 protein gets one entry after TCRdb re-called the PCR reads with MiXCR. The sample shows about 160,000 distinct CDR3 sequences, 11% of them seen only once. Concerning this clonotype itself: No antigen is known for it.

Per the germline V gene, CDR1 is SEHNR and CDR2 is FQNEAQ (reference sequence). The CDR3 totals 16 residues. V gave up 2 bases and J gave up 1 base, with 11 bases separating them. The chain combines TRBV7-9 with TRBJ1-4; D remains unclear. The sequenced sample was PBMCs, obtained before TCRalphabeta/CD19-depleted stem cell transplant. This TCR derives from a boy younger than 10 with acute myeloid leukemia, due to receive a stem cell transplant. The CDR3 nucleotides are TGTGCCAGCAGCTTATACACGCGGGAAACTAATGAAAAACTGTTTTTT. It encodes CASSLYTRETNEKLFF.